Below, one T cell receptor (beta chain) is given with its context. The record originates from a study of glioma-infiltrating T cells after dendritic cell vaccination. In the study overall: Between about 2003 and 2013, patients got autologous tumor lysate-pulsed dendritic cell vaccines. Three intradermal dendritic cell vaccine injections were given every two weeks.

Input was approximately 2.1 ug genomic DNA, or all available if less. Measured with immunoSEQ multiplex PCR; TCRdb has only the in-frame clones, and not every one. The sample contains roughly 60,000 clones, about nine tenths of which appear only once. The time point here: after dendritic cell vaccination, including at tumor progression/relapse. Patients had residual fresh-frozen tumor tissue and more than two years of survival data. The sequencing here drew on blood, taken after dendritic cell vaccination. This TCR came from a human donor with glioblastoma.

The CDR3 coding sequence is TGTGCCAGCCGGACAGGCCAAGAGACCCAGTACTTC. Translated, it gives CASRTGQETQYF. J is TRBJ2-5 and V is TRBV6-6; 7 bases line up with TRBD1. The V and J ends lost 8 bases and 1 base, in that order; junction bases with no gene match: 1. This CDR3 has 12 amino acids. CDR1 is MNHNY, CDR2 SVGAGI, per germline (reference sequence).